The 2 T cell receptor beta chains given below trace back to one sample, sequenced in a study of shared clonotypes between healthy human individuals (dated by TCRdb to about 2020). The library was generated by the immunoSEQ multiplex PCR assay. TCRdb carries this immuneACCESS record with in-frame sequences only. Its versions omit some clonotypes, under half of them owing to an unresolved V gene in the studies checked, with the rest unexplained. The sample table lists some 690,000 clones, 80% to 95% of them with a count of one. More than 30% of the sample is taken by the ten largest. The sequenced sample was memory CD8+ T cells from PBMCs. The cell subset or site label, read with the paper, signifies: CD45RO+ cells pooled with CCR7-negative TemRA cells. Receptors were obtained from a man younger than 30 in good health. Some clones in this sample may be carry-over from other donors' samples.

Here the CDR3 reads CASSTRGGKETQYF. CDR3 nucleotide sequence: TGTGCCAGCAGCACAAGAGGGGGAAAAGAGACCCAGTACTTC. The chain links TRBV11-2 to TRBJ2-5; a weak D match, TRBD1 (6 bases). The germline gives CDR1 SGHAT, CDR2 FQNNGV. V was shortened by 5 bases and J by 3 bases, with 13 bases between the two germline ends. The CDR3 is 14 amino acids. The whole variable domain, filled in from reference TRBV11-2 and TRBJ2-5, reads EAGVAQSPRYKIIEKRQSVAFWCNPISGHATLYWYQQILGQGPKLLIQFQNNGVVDDSQLPKDRFSAERLKGVDSTLKIQPAKLEDSAVYLCASSTRGGKETQYFGPGTRLLVL.

The rearrangement uses TRBV2 and TRBJ2-1; D is unresolved. Germline-derived CDR1 and CDR2 are SNHLY and FYNNEI. The length of the CDR3 is 12 residues. V was shortened by 7 bases and J by 9 bases, with 13 bases between the two germline ends. The CDR3 sequence is CASTTYPGEQFF. The CDR3 DNA reads TGTGCCAGCACCACCTACCCGGGTGAGCAGTTCTTC.